This T cell receptor (beta chain) was identified during a study of T cell repertoires in cytomegalovirus infection. Study in general: HLA-C-restricted CMV epitopes, recently identified, and well-studied HLA-B-restricted ones were used by the study. Indicated by public TCR beta signatures were CMV infection and matching HLA type.

TCRdb analysed the reads with MiXCR anew, one entry per CDR3 protein. The sample shows hundreds of thousands of distinct CDR3 sequences, about a third of them seen only once. There are a few counts of this clonotype. Its antigen remains unknown. The germline V gene has CDR1 MNHEY and CDR2 SMNVEV (reference sequence). The CDR3 spans 13 residues. V shed 4 bases, J shed 6 bases, and the junction held 4 bases outside the gene matches. Study conclusions and caveats: In two of eight donors, the top clonotype was HLA-C-restricted CMV-specific. Identification of carriers of CMV plus the relevant HLA was performed using cumulative public TCR beta family frequency.

Material: cultured CD8+ T cells from PBMCs, obtained from culture after CMV antigen stimulation. J is TRBJ1-2 and V is TRBV27; the match to TRBD1 covers 8 bases. The TCR sequence derives from a human donor in good health (CMV status not recorded). Some clones in this sample may be carry-over from other donors' samples. In DNA form, the CDR3 reads TGTGCCAGCAGTTCGGGACAGGCGCATGGCTACACCTTC. Residues: CASSSGQAHGYTF.